This record covers a single T cell receptor beta chain. What it binds is not known. The entry originates in a study of T cell responses to AZD1222 COVID-19 vaccine. Study-level points and caveats: Compared with day 0, the breadth and depth of the Spike-specific TCR repertoire rose significantly after two doses of AZD1222. Close to half of all spike-specific TCRs reportedly target regions of the variants that are unmutated.

Generated by immunoSEQ multiplex PCR, the TCRdb table keeps only in-frame clones and is missing some. The sample includes 80,000 or so clones, approximately 88% of them seen just once. Germline-derived CDR1 and CDR2 are SNHLY and FYNNEI. This CDR3 has 14 residues. V lost 7 bases and J 1 base, leaving 8 bases between the germline ends. The chain has TRBV2 and TRBJ2-6; D unclear. The origin of this receptor is an adult in good health. The sample consisted of peripheral blood, taken on day 0 of MenACWY control vaccination. The DNA of the CDR3 is TGTGCCAGCAAACTCCAGTCTGGGGCCAACGTCCTGACTTTC. This translates into CASKLQSGANVLTF.